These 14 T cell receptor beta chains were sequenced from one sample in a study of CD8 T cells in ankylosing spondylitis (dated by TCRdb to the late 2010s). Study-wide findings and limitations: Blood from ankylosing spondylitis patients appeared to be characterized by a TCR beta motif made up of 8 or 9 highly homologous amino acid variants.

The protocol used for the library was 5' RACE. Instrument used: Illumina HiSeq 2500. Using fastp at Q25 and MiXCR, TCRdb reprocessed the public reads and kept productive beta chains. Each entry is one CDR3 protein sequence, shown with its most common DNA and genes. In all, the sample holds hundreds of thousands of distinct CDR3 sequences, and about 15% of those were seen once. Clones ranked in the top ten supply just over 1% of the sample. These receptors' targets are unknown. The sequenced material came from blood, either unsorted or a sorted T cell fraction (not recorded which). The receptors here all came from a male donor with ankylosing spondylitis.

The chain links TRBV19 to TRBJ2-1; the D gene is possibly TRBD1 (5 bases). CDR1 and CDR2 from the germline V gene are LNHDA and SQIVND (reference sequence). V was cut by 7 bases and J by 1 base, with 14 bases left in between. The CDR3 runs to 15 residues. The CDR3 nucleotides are TGTGCCAGTACCCGGACAAGGGGATCCTACAATGAGCAGTTCTTC. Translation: CASTRTRGSYNEQFF.

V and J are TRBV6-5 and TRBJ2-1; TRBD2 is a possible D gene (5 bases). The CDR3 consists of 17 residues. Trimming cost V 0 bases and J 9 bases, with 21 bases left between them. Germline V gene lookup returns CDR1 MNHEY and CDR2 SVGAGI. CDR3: CASSYSRQAAARGEQFF. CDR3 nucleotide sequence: TGTGCCAGCAGTTACTCGAGACAAGCGGCAGCCCGGGGTGAGCAGTTCTTC.

Written as DNA, the CDR3 is TGTGCCAGCAGCCGGGCTAGCGGGGGCACAGATACGCAGTATTTT. Protein product: CASSRASGGTDTQYF. The rearrangement uses TRBV9 and TRBJ2-3, with TRBD2 matching over 9 bases. Germline CDR1 SGDLS, CDR2 YYNGEE. The V gene end was trimmed by 4 bases and the J gene end by 1 base; junction bases not matched to a gene: 4. The CDR3 spans 15 residues.

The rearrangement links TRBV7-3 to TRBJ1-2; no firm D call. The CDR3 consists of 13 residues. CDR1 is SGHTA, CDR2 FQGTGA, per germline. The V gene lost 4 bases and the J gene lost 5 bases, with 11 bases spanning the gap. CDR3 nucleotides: TGTGCCAGCAGCTCCGAGAGGGTATATGGCTACACCTTC. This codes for CASSSERVYGYTF. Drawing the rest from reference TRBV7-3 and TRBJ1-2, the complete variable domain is GAGVSQTPSNKVTEKGKYVELRCDPISGHTALYWYRQSLGQGPEFLIYFQGTGAADDSGLPNDRFFAVRPEGSVSTLKIQRTERGDSAVYLCASSSERVYGYTFGSGTRLTVV.

CDR3 protein: CATSDPRTGGRQPQHF. The CDR3 nucleotides read TGTGCCACCAGTGATCCACGGACAGGGGGCCGTCAGCCCCAGCATTTT. This chain uses TRBV24-1 with TRBJ1-5, with TRBD1 identical over 11 bases. Germline V gene lookup returns CDR1 KGHDR and CDR2 SFDVKD. After removal of 3 bases from V and 6 bases from J, the junction contained 6 bases not matched to a gene. The CDR3 has 16 amino acids.

CDR3 bases: TGTGCCAGCAGCCAAGCAGGGGGTCAGCCCCAGCATTTT. It specifies CASSQAGGQPQHF. This chain links TRBV3-1 with TRBJ1-5, with 7 bases lining up with TRBD1. Germline V gives CDR1 LGHDT, CDR2 YNNKEL (reference sequence). The CDR3 has 13 amino acids. With V trimmed by 1 base and J by 6 bases, 0 bases remained unmatched.

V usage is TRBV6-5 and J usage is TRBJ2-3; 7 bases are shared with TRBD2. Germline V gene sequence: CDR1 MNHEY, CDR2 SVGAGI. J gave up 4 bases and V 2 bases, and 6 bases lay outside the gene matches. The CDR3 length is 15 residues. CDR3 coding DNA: TGTGCCAGCAGTTACGCGGGAGACGTCGCAGATACGCAGTATTTT. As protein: CASSYAGDVADTQYF.

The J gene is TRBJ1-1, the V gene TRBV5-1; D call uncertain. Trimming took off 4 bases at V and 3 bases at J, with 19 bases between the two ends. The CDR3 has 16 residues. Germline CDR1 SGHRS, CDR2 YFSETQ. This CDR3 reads CASSTPDRTDDTEAFF. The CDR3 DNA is TGCGCCAGCAGCACTCCCGACCGTACGGATGACACTGAAGCTTTCTTT.

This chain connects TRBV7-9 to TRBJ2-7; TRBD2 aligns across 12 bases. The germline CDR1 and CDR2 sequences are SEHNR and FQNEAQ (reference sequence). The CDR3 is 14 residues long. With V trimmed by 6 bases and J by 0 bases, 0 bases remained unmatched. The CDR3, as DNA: TGTGCCAGCAGGGGACTAGCGGGCTCCTACGAGCAGTACTTC. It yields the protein CASRGLAGSYEQYF.

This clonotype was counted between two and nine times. In DNA form, the CDR3 reads TGTGCCAGCAGTCATCAGGGGGACACCGGGGAGCTGTTTTTT. Translated: CASSHQGDTGELFF. The chain employs TRBV28 and TRBJ2-2; 7 bases fit TRBD1. Per germline, CDR1 MDHEN and CDR2 SYDVKM. V lost 5 bases to trimming and J lost 3 bases; unmatched junction nucleotides: 3. CDR3 length: 14 residues.

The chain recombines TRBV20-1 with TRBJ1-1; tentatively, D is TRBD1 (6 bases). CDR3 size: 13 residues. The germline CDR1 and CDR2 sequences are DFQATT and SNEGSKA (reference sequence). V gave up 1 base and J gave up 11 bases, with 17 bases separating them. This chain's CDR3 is CSARGGQTYGAFF. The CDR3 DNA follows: TGCAGTGCTAGAGGGGGGCAGACCTATGGGGCTTTCTTT.

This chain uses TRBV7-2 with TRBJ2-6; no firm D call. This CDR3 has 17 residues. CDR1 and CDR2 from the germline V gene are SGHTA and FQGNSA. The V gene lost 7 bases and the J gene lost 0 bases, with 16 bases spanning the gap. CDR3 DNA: TGTGCCAGCACGACGGACGGCTCACTCTCTGGGGCCAACGTCCTGACTTTC. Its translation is CASTTDGSLSGANVLTF.

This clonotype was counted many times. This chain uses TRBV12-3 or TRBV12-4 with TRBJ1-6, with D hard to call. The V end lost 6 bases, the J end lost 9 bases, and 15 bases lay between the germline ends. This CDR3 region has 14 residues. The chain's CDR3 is CASRADTPSSPLHF. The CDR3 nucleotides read TGTGCCAGCAGGGCAGATACGCCTTCTTCACCCCTCCACTTT.

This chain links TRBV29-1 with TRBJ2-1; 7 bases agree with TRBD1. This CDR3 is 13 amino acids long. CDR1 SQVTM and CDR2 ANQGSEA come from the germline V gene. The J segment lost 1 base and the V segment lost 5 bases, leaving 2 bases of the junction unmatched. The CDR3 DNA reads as TGCAGCGTTTGGGACAGATCCTACAATGAGCAGTTCTTC. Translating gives CSVWDRSYNEQFF.